The rows below give T cell receptor beta chains drawn from one sample of a study of cytomegalovirus exposure and HLA in healthy donors. TCRdb's copy holds only in-frame clones and misses some; the assay was immunoSEQ multiplex PCR. Here the sample spans 200,000 or so clones, roughly 84% being singletons. Sequencing input: PBMCs. Every receptor here comes from a boy younger than 18 in good health and CMV-seronegative. Each CDR3 is given with its conserved first and last residue. Fields, in order: D gene, clone size, V gene, CDR3 length, J gene, CDR3 protein, CDR3 DNA. D genes are given only for firm matches. Not all rows give a size; the values are once, few, many and, for expanded clones, a class.

D: TRBD1
size: -
V: TRBV29-1
length: 12
J: TRBJ1-1
CDR3: CSVGTGHTEAFF
DNA: TGCAGCGTTGGGACAGGGCACACTGAAGCTTTCTTT

D: TRBD1
size: -
V: TRBV6-4
length: 13
J: TRBJ1-4
CDR3: CASRDGTGGKLFF
DNA: TGTGCCAGCAGGGACGGTACAGGGGGAAAACTGTTTTTT

D: -
size: few
V: TRBV5-6
length: 15
J: TRBJ1-2
CDR3: CASSPEVSTDYGYTF
DNA: TGTGCCAGCAGCCCGGAGGTTTCGACGGACTATGGCTACACCTTC

D: TRBD1
size: -
V: TRBV6-1
length: 15
J: TRBJ1-5
CDR3: CASSEAQGAGQPQHF
DNA: TGTGCCAGCAGTGAGGCCCAGGGGGCGGGTCAGCCCCAGCATTTT

D: TRBD1
size: -
V: TRBV27
length: 16
J: TRBJ2-7
CDR3: CASSLGTGPHTYEQYF
DNA: TGTGCCAGCAGTTTAGGGACAGGTCCCCACACCTACGAGCAGTACTTC

D: TRBD2
size: -
V: TRBV7-8
length: 17
J: TRBJ2-2
CDR3: CASSTPQRGSNTGELFF
DNA: TGTGCCAGCAGCACCCCGCAGCGGGGGAGTAACACCGGGGAGCTGTTTTTT

D: TRBD1
size: -
V: TRBV29-1
length: 12
J: TRBJ1-5
CDR3: CSVETGRGPQHF
DNA: TGCAGCGTCGAGACAGGGCGAGGGCCCCAGCATTTT

D: -
size: -
V: TRBV12-5
length: 14
J: TRBJ2-2
CDR3: CASAQPFRDGELFF
DNA: TGTGCTAGTGCCCAACCATTCAGGGACGGGGAGCTGTTTTTT

D: -
size: -
V: TRBV20-1
length: 10
J: TRBJ2-1
CDR3: CSASNNEQFF
DNA: TGCAGTGCTAGTAATAATGAGCAGTTCTTC

D: TRBD2
size: -
V: TRBV30
length: 14
J: TRBJ2-3
CDR3: CAWSHILAGGTQYF
DNA: TGTGCCTGGAGTCACATCCTAGCGGGCGGTACGCAGTATTTT

D: -
size: -
V: TRBV28
length: 13
J: TRBJ1-2
CDR3: CASTKSYANGYTF
DNA: TGTGCCAGCACAAAATCTTACGCTAACGGCTACACCTTC

D: TRBD2
size: -
V: TRBV11-1
length: 15
J: TRBJ2-7
CDR3: CASRTLAGTTYEQYF
DNA: TGTGCCAGTCGAACACTAGCGGGGACTACCTACGAGCAGTACTTC

D: -
size: -
V: TRBV20-1
length: 11
J: TRBJ1-2
CDR3: CSASPEGGYTF
DNA: TGCAGTGCTAGTCCGGAGGGCGGCTACACCTTC

D: -
size: -
V: TRBV4-3
length: 13
J: TRBJ1-6
CDR3: CASSQGGGSPLHF
DNA: TGCGCCAGCAGCCAGGGGGGGGGTTCACCCCTCCACTTT

D: -
size: -
V: TRBV7-3
length: 13
J: TRBJ2-1
CDR3: CASSLIPRVEQFF
DNA: TGTGCCAGCAGCTTAATTCCGCGTGTTGAGCAGTTCTTC

D: -
size: -
V: TRBV15
length: 12
J: TRBJ1-1
CDR3: CATSSADTEAFF
DNA: TGTGCCACCAGCAGTGCAGACACTGAAGCTTTCTTT

D: -
size: -
V: TRBV19
length: 13
J: TRBJ2-7
CDR3: CASSSVLSYEQYF
DNA: TGTGCCAGTAGTTCGGTGCTTTCCTACGAGCAGTACTTC

D: -
size: -
V: TRBV7-2
length: 14
J: TRBJ2-2
CDR3: CASSWSGKTGELFF
DNA: TGTGCCAGCAGTTGGTCGGGGAAGACCGGGGAGCTGTTTTTT

D: TRBD1
size: -
V: TRBV5-1
length: 17
J: TRBJ1-4
CDR3: CASSTTHPGTGDEKLFF
DNA: TGCGCCAGCAGCACCACGCACCCCGGGACAGGGGATGAAAAACTGTTTTTT

D: -
size: -
V: TRBV7-2
length: 15
J: TRBJ1-2
CDR3: CASSLKASDNYGYTF
DNA: TGTGCCAGCAGCTTAAAAGCAAGTGATAACTATGGCTACACCTTC

D: -
size: -
V: TRBV7-9
length: 15
J: TRBJ1-1
CDR3: CASSYSLGYDTEAFF
DNA: TGTGCCAGCAGCTACTCCTTGGGCTATGACACTGAAGCTTTCTTT

D: -
size: -
V: TRBV27
length: 14
J: TRBJ1-1
CDR3: CASLRTRGNTEAFF
DNA: TGTGCCAGTCTACGGACCAGGGGGAACACTGAAGCTTTCTTT

D: -
size: -
V: TRBV28
length: 14
J: TRBJ2-7
CDR3: CASSFIPSPYEQYF
DNA: TGTGCCAGCAGTTTTATACCCAGTCCCTACGAGCAGTACTTC

D: TRBD2
size: -
V: TRBV5-1
length: 14
J: TRBJ2-7
CDR3: CASSFKRGIYEQYF
DNA: TGCGCCAGCAGCTTTAAGCGGGGGATCTACGAGCAGTACTTC

D: -
size: -
V: TRBV6-9
length: 11
J: TRBJ2-5
CDR3: CASLEQETQYF
DNA: TGTGCCAGCTTAGAACAAGAGACCCAGTACTTC

D: TRBD2
size: -
V: TRBV9
length: 17
J: TRBJ2-2
CDR3: CASSVVSLAGGPGELFF
DNA: TGTGCCAGCAGCGTAGTCTCTCTAGCGGGGGGGCCCGGGGAGCTGTTTTTT

D: -
size: -
V: TRBV27
length: 14
J: TRBJ2-1
CDR3: CASGTGRAYNEQFF
DNA: TGTGCCAGCGGTACAGGGCGGGCATACAATGAGCAGTTCTTC

D: -
size: -
V: TRBV27
length: 15
J: TRBJ2-7
CDR3: CASSLGTPSSYEQYF
DNA: TGTGCCAGCAGTTTAGGGACTCCTAGCTCCTACGAGCAGTACTTC

D: TRBD1
size: few
V: TRBV6-1
length: 15
J: TRBJ1-3
CDR3: CASSVQQGAGNTIYF
DNA: TGTGCCAGCAGTGTCCAACAGGGGGCTGGAAACACCATATATTTT

D: -
size: -
V: TRBV27
length: 14
J: TRBJ2-7
CDR3: CASSPGRDSYEQYF
DNA: TGTGCCAGCAGTCCCGGCAGGGACTCCTACGAGCAGTACTTC

D: TRBD1
size: -
V: TRBV7-9
length: 14
J: TRBJ1-2
CDR3: CASSLERDRGGYTF
DNA: TGTGCCAGCAGCTTAGAAAGGGACAGGGGAGGCTACACCTTC

D: TRBD2
size: few
V: TRBV6-5
length: 15
J: TRBJ2-1
CDR3: CASSYMRESYNEQFF
DNA: TGTGCCAGCAGTTACATGCGGGAGAGCTACAATGAGCAGTTCTTC

D: -
size: -
V: TRBV7-2
length: 14
J: TRBJ1-5
CDR3: CASSQSTAYQPQHF
DNA: TGTGCCAGCAGCCAGTCGACAGCTTATCAGCCCCAGCATTTT

D: TRBD1
size: few
V: TRBV5-1
length: 15
J: TRBJ2-2
CDR3: CASSSGQGNTGELFF
DNA: TGCGCCAGCAGCTCGGGACAGGGGAACACCGGGGAGCTGTTTTTT

D: TRBD1
size: -
V: TRBV27
length: 15
J: TRBJ2-5
CDR3: CASSSTGFGQETQYF
DNA: TGTGCCAGCAGTTCGACAGGGTTCGGCCAAGAGACCCAGTACTTC

D: TRBD1
size: -
V: TRBV7-3
length: 13
J: TRBJ1-1
CDR3: CASSGGQGLAAFF
DNA: TGTGCCAGCAGCGGGGGACAGGGTCTCGCGGCTTTCTTT

D: -
size: -
V: TRBV5-5
length: 13
J: TRBJ2-7
CDR3: CASSLESSYEQYF
DNA: TGTGCCAGCAGCTTGGAGAGCTCCTACGAGCAGTACTTC

D: TRBD1
size: -
V: TRBV29-1
length: 13
J: TRBJ2-7
CDR3: CSVRTGGSYEQYF
DNA: TGCAGCGTTCGGACAGGGGGATCCTACGAGCAGTACTTC

D: -
size: -
V: TRBV13
length: 12
J: TRBJ2-7
CDR3: CASSSSSYEQYF
DNA: TGTGCCAGCAGCTCTTCCTCCTACGAGCAGTACTTC

D: TRBD2
size: -
V: TRBV19
length: 14
J: TRBJ2-7
CDR3: CASSIVAGGYEQYF
DNA: TGTGCCAGTAGTATAGTAGCGGGGGGCTACGAGCAGTACTTC

D: -
size: -
V: TRBV9
length: 12
J: TRBJ2-1
CDR3: CASSANGNEQFF
DNA: TGTGCCAGCAGCGCCAACGGTAATGAGCAGTTCTTC

D: TRBD1
size: -
V: TRBV25-1
length: 15
J: TRBJ1-2
CDR3: CASSGTGGASDGYTF
DNA: TGTGCCAGCAGTGGAACAGGGGGCGCGTCTGATGGCTACACCTTC

D: -
size: few
V: TRBV29-1
length: 14
J: TRBJ1-2
CDR3: CSTGGRDAASGYTF
DNA: TGCAGCACCGGGGGGCGGGACGCAGCCAGTGGCTACACCTTC

D: TRBD1
size: -
V: TRBV6-1
length: 14
J: TRBJ2-1
CDR3: CASNPDRGYNVQFF
DNA: TGTGCCAGCAACCCGGACAGGGGTTACAATGTGCAGTTCTTC

D: -
size: -
V: TRBV30
length: 14
J: TRBJ1-5
CDR3: CAWDDRLSNQPQHF
DNA: TGTGCCTGGGATGACAGACTTAGCAATCAGCCCCAGCATTTT

D: -
size: -
V: TRBV4-1
length: 15
J: TRBJ1-6
CDR3: CASSQYEGIGSPLHF
DNA: TGCGCCAGCAGCCAGTATGAGGGTATCGGTTCACCCCTCCACTTT

D: -
size: -
V: TRBV7-7
length: 15
J: TRBJ2-5
CDR3: CASSLFMQNQETQYF
DNA: TGTGCTAGCAGCTTATTTATGCAGAACCAAGAGACCCAGTACTTC

D: -
size: -
V: TRBV2
length: 15
J: TRBJ2-5
CDR3: CASRGAYPYQETQYF
DNA: TGTGCCAGCAGGGGAGCTTACCCGTACCAAGAGACCCAGTACTTC

D: -
size: once
V: TRBV2
length: 13
J: TRBJ1-6
CDR3: CASSESASLPLHF
DNA: TGTGCCAGCAGTGAAAGCGCTAGTCTACCCCTCCACTTT

D: -
size: -
V: TRBV10-3
length: 11
J: TRBJ2-1
CDR3: CAISGGHEQFF
DNA: TGTGCCATCAGTGGGGGGCATGAGCAGTTCTTC

D: TRBD1
size: -
V: TRBV6-6
length: 16
J: TRBJ2-1
CDR3: CASSYLGQGQHNEQFF
DNA: TGTGCCAGCAGTTACCTGGGACAGGGCCAACACAATGAGCAGTTCTTC

D: -
size: -
V: TRBV5-4
length: 14
J: TRBJ1-1
CDR3: CASSLTGWGPEAFF
DNA: TGTGCCAGCAGCTTAACAGGGTGGGGGCCTGAAGCTTTCTTT

D: -
size: -
V: TRBV10-3
length: 13
J: TRBJ1-6
CDR3: CAISESLHSPLHF
DNA: TGTGCCATCAGTGAGTCTCTTCATTCACCCCTCCACTTT

D: TRBD2
size: -
V: TRBV6-4
length: 15
J: TRBJ2-5
CDR3: CASSDSAGGPETQYF
DNA: TGTGCCAGCAGTGACTCAGCGGGAGGGCCAGAGACCCAGTACTTC

D: -
size: -
V: TRBV7-9
length: 15
J: TRBJ2-5
CDR3: CASSLAVATIPRQYF
DNA: TGTGCCAGCAGCTTAGCAGTGGCGACTATCCCTCGGCAGTACTTC

D: -
size: -
V: TRBV11-2
length: 14
J: TRBJ1-3
CDR3: CASSPGATGNTIYF
DNA: TGTGCCAGCAGCCCAGGGGCGACGGGAAACACCATATATTTT

D: TRBD1
size: -
V: TRBV11-2
length: 15
J: TRBJ1-2
CDR3: CASTGDRGVVYGYTF
DNA: TGTGCCAGCACTGGGGACAGGGGAGTAGTCTATGGCTACACCTTC